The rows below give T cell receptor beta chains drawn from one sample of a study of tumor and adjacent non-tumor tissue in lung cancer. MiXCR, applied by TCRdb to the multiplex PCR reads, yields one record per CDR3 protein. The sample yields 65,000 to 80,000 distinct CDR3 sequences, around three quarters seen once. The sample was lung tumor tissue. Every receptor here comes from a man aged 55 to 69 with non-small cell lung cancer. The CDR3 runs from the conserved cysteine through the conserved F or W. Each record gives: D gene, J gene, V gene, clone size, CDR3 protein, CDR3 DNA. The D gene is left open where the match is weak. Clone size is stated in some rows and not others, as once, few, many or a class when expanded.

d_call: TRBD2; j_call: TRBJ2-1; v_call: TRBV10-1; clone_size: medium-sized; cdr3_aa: CASSPGTSGRGNEQFF; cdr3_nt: TGCGCCAGCAGTCCCGGGACTAGCGGGAGGGGCAATGAGCAGTTCTTC
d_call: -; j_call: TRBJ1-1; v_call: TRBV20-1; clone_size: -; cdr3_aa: CIAINPAGVGNEAFF; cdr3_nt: TGCATTGCTATAAATCCCGCGGGGGTAGGAAATGAAGCTTTCTTT
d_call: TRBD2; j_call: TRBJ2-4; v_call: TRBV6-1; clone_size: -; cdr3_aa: CASNRGVGGRDIQYF; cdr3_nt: TGTGCCAGCAACCGGGGGGTGGGAGGGAGGGACATTCAGTACTTC
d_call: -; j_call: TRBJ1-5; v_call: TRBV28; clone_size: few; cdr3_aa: CASSLVRVNQPQHF; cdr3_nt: TGTGCCAGCAGTTTAGTCAGGGTAAATCAGCCCCAGCATTTT
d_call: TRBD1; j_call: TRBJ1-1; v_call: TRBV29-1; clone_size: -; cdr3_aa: CSVRQGWGLNTEAYF; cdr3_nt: TGTAGCGTAAGACAGGGATGGGGATTGAACACTGAAGCTTACTTT
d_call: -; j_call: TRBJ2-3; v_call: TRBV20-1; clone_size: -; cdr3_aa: CSATELDTDTQYF; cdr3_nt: TGCAGTGCCACAGAGTTGGATACAGATACGCAGTATTTT
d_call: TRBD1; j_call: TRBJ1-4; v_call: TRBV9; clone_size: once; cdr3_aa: CASSVTGDKWELFF; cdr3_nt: TGTGCCAGCAGCGTGACAGGGGACAAGTGGGAACTGTTTTTT
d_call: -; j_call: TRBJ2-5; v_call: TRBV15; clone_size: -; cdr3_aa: CAASHRGGQETQYF; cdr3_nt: TGTGCCGCCAGCCACCGGGGAGGACAAGAGACCCAGTACTTC
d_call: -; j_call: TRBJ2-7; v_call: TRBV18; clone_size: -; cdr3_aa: CASSPTDEQYF; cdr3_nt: TGTGCCAGCTCACCGACTGACGAGCAGTACTTC
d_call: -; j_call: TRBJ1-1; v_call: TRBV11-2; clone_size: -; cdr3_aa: CDSSLGGLGRAFF; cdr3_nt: TGTGACAGCAGCTTAGGGGGACTGGGACGAGCTTTCTTT
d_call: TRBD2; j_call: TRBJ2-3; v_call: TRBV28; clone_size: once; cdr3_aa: CAISFLAVTDTQYF; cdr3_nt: TGTGCCATCAGTTTCCTAGCGGTCACAGATACGCAGTATTTT
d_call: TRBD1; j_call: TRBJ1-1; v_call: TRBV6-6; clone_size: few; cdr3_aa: CASRLTGNIEASF; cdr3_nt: TGTGCCAGCAGGTTGACAGGGAATATTGAAGCTTCCTTT
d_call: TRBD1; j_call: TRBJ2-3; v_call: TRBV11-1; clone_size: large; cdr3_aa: CASSPGTGFTDTQYF; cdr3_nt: TGTGCCAGCAGTCCCGGGACAGGGTTCACAGATACGCAGTATTTT
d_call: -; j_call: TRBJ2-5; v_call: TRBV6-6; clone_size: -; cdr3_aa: CASSYSKGETQYF; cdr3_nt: TGTGCCAGCAGTTACTCCAAAGGAGAGACCCAGTACTTC
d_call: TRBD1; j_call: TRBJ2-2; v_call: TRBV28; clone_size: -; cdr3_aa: CASSMGQGKTGELFF; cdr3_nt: TGTGCCAGCAGTATGGGACAGGGGAAAACCGGGGAGCTGTTTTTT
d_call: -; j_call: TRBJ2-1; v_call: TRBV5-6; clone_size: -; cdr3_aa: CASSSSGHRYNEQFF; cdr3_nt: TGTGCCAGCAGTTCATCAGGACACCGCTACAATGAGCAGTTCTTC
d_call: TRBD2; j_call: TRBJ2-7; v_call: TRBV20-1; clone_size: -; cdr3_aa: CSAQAGGSEQYF; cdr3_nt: TGCAGTGCTCAGGCGGGAGGAAGCGAGCAGTACTTC
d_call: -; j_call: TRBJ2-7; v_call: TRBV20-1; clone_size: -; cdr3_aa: CSASLAVSSYEQYF; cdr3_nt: TGCAGTGCTAGCTTGGCGGTTAGCTCCTACGAGCAGTATTTC
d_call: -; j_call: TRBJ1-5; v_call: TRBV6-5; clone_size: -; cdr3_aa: CASRRPQGGQSQHF; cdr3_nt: TGTGCCAGCAGGCGACCTCAGGGAGGTCAGTCCCAGCATTTT
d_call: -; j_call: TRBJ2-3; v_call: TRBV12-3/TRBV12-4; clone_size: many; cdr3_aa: CASSASQDTQYF; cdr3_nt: TGTGCCAGCAGTGCCTCTCAAGATACGCAGTATTTT
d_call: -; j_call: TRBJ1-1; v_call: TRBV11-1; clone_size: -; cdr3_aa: CTRSLAPGAEAFF; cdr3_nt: TGTACAAGGAGCTTAGCGCCGGGGGCTGAAGCTTTCTTT
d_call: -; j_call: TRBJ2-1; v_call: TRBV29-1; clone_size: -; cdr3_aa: CNVARRGLNEQFF; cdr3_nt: TGCAACGTTGCGCGACGGGGGTTGAATGAGCAGTTCTTC
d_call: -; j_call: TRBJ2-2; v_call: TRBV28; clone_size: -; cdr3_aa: CASSLPELTTGGLFF; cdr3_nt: TGTGCCAGCAGTTTGCCCGAACTAACGACCGGGGGGCTGTTTTTT
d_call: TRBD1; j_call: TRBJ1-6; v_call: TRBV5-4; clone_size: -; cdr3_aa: CAGRGETGRNSLLHF; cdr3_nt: TGTGCCGGCAGAGGAGAGACAGGGAGAAATTCACTCCTCCACTTT
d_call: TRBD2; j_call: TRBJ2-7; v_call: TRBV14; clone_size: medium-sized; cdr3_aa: CASSQESLAGSYEQYF; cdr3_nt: TGTGCCAGCAGCCAAGAGTCACTAGCGGGCAGCTACGAGCAGTACTTC
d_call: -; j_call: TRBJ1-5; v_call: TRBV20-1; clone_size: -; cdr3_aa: CSTRAGDQPQHF; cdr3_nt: TGCAGTACTAGAGCAGGTGATCAGCCCCAGCATTTT
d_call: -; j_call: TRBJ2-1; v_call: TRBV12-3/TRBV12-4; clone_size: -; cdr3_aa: CVSSFRIRGRSYGNEQFF; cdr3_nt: TGTGTCAGCAGTTTCAGGATTAGGGGTCGGAGTTACGGCAATGAGCAGTTCTTC
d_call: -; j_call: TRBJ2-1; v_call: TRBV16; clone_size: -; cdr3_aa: CASSPNNEQLF; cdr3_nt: TGTGCCAGCAGCCCCAACAATGAGCAACTCTTC
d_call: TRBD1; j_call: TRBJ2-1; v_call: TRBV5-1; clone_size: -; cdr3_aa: CASSLAGAGTGEDNEQFF; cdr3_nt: TGCGCCAGCAGCTTGGCGGGCGCCGGGACAGGGGAGGACAATGAGCAGTTCTTC
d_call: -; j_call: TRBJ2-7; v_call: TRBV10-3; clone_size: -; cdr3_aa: CAISEGLGSYEQYF; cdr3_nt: TGTGCCATCAGTGAAGGGTTAGGGTCCTACGAGCAGTACTTC
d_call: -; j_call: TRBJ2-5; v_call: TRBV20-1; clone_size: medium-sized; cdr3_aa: CSARGIHQTQQETQYF; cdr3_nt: TGCAGTGCTAGAGGGATCCACCAGACGCAGCAAGAGACCCAGTACTTC
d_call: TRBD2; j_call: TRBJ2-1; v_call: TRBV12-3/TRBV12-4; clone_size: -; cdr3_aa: CASSFPQRDQDEQFF; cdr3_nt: TGTGCCAGCAGTTTCCCTCAGCGGGATCAGGATGAGCAGTTCTTC
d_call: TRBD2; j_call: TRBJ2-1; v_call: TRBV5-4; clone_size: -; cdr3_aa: CGGSLGLAENNEQFF; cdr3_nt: TGTGGCGGCAGCCTGGGACTAGCAGAGAACAATGAGCAGTTCTTC
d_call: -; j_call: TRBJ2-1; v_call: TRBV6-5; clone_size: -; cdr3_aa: CASSIGEGTYNERFF; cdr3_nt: TGTGCCAGCAGTATAGGAGAGGGGACCTACAATGAGCGGTTCTTC
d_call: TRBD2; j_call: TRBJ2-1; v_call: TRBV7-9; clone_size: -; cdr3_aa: CASSGTSGNYNEQFF; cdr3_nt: TGTGCCAGCAGCGGGACTAGCGGGAATTACAATGAGCAGTTCTTC
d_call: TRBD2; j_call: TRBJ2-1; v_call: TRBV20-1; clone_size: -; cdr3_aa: CSARPLREVTYNGQFF; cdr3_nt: TGCAGCGCTAGACCCCTGCGGGAGGTTACCTACAATGGGCAGTTCTTC
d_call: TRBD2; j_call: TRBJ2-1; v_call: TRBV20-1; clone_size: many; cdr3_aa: CSALRGGVDEQFF; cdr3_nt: TGCAGTGCCCTTCGCGGGGGTGTGGATGAGCAGTTCTTC
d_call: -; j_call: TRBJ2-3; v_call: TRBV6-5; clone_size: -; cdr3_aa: CASSYSIPPGADTQYF; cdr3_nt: TGTGCCAGCAGTTACTCGATTCCCCCGGGGGCAGATACGCAGTATTTT
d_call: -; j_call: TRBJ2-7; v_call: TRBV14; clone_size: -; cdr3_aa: CASSQVKTTVQSF; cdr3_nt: TGTGCCAGCAGCCAAGTTAAAACGACAGTACAAAGTTTC
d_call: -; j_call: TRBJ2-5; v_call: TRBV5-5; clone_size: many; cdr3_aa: CASSLMTRSAETQYF; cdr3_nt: TGTGCCAGCAGCTTGATGACTAGAAGCGCGGAGACCCAGTACTTC
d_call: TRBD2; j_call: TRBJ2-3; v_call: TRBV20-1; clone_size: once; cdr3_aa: CSARDPRGRSTDMQYF; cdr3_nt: TGCAGTGCTAGAGATCCCCGCGGGAGGAGCACAGATATGCAATATTTT
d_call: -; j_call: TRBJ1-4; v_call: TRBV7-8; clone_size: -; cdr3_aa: CVSSPDIDEKLFF; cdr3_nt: TGTGTCAGCAGCCCAGACATTGACGAAAAACTGTTTTTT
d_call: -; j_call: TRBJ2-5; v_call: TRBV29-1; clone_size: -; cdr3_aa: CSVGDGATQYF; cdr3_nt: TGCAGCGTTGGGGATGGAGCGACCCAGTACTTC
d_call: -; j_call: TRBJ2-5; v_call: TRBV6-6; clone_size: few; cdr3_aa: CASSWGGRETQYF; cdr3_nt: TGTGCCAGCAGTTGGGGGGGCCGAGAGACCCAATACTTC
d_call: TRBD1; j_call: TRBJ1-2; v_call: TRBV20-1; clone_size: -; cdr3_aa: CSAITGANYGYTF; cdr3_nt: TGCAGTGCTATAACAGGGGCTAACTATGGTTACACTTTC
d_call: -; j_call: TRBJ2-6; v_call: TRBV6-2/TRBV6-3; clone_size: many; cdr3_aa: CASRRAGANVLTF; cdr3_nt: TGTGCCAGCAGGCGGGCTGGGGCCAACGTCCTGACTTTC
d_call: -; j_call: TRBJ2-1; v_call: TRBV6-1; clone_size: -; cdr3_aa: CASSGGGFARNEQFF; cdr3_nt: TGTGCCAGCAGTGGTGGGGGCTTCGCACGCAATGAACAGTTCTTC
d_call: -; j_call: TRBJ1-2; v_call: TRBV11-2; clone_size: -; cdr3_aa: CASSPVGENGYTF; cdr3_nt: TGTGCCAGCAGCCCGGTAGGGGAAAATGGCTACACCTTC
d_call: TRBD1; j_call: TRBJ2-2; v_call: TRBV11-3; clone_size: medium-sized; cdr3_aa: CASSPSRDSIGGELFF; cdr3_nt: TGTGCCAGCAGCCCGTCCCGGGACAGTATCGGCGGGGAGCTGTTTTTT
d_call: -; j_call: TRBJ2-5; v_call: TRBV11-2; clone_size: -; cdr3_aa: CASSTSDWQETQYF; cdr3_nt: TGTGCCAGTAGCACATCCGACTGGCAAGAGACCCAGTACTTC